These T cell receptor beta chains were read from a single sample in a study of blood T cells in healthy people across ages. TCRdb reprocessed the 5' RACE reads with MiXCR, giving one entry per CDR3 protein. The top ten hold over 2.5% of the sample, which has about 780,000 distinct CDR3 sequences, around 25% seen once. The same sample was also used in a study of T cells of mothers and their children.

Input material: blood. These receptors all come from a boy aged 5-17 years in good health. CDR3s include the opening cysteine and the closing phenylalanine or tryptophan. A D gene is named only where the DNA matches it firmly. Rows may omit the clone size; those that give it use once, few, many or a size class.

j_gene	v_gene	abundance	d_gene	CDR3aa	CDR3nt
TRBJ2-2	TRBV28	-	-	CASYEPNTGELFF	TGTGCCAGTTATGAGCCGAACACCGGGGAGCTGTTTTTT
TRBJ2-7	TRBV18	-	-	CASSPPAGAEQYF	TGTGCCAGCTCACCACCGGCGGGGGCCGAGCAGTACTTC
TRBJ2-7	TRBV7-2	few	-	CASSLRVAYEQYF	TGTGCCAGCAGCCTTAGGGTTGCCTACGAGCAGTACTTC
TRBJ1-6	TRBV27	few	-	CASSQTTEIYNSPLHF	TGTGCCAGCAGTCAAACGACAGAGATCTATAATTCACCCCTCCACTTT
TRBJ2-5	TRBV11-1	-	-	CASSLYGQSRASDNLPQETQYF	TGTGCCAGCAGCTTGTACGGACAGTCCAGGGCCTCGGATAATCTCCCCCAAGAGACCCAGTACTTC
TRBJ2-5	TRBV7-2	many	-	CASSRIAPGETQYF	TGTGCCAGCAGCCGGATCGCCCCGGGGGAGACCCAGTACTTC
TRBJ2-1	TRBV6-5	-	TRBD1	CASSYRDRGYNEQFF	TGTGCCAGCAGTTACCGGGACAGGGGTTACAATGAGCAGTTCTTC
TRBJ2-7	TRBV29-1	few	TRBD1	CSAQGQSYEQYF	TGCAGCGCACAGGGACAGTCCTACGAGCAGTACTTC
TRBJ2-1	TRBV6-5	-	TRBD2	CASSSLAGISYNEQFF	TGTGCCAGCAGTTCGCTAGCGGGGATTTCCTACAATGAGCAGTTCTTC
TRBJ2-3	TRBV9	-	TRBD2	CASSVRLALDTQYF	TGTGCCAGCAGCGTCCGACTAGCGCTAGATACGCAGTATTTT
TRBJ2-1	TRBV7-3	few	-	CASSLTGDFLSYNEQFF	TGTGCCAGCAGCTTAACGGGGGACTTTCTTTCCTACAATGAGCAGTTCTTC
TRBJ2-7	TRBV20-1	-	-	CSAIGLGYEQYF	TGCAGTGCTATTGGGCTTGGCTACGAGCAGTACTTC
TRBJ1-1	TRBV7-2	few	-	CASSLVSGGKAFF	TGTGCCAGCAGCTTAGTGTCAGGAGGAAAAGCTTTCTTT
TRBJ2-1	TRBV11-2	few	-	CASSLEVATAQFF	TGTGCCAGCAGCTTAGAAGTAGCGACAGCGCAGTTCTTC
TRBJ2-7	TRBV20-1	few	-	CSARDSGRVPIYEQYF	TGCAGTGCTAGAGACTCCGGTAGGGTGCCTATATACGAGCAGTACTTC
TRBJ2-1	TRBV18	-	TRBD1	CASSPDRDGEQFF	TGTGCCAGCTCACCGGACAGGGATGGTGAGCAGTTCTTC
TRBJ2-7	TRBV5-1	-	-	CASSLDHGSAYEQYF	TGCGCCAGCAGCTTGGACCATGGCAGCGCCTACGAGCAGTACTTC
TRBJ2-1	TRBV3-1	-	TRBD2	CASSPGTSGGDNEQFF	TGTGCCAGCAGCCCGGGGACTAGCGGGGGGGACAATGAGCAGTTCTTC
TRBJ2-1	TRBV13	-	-	CASSSRGAVYEQFF	TGTGCCAGCAGCTCCCGGGGGGCCGTTTATGAGCAGTTCTTC
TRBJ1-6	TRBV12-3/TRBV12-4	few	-	CASSFWGTSPLHF	TGTGCCAGCAGTTTCTGGGGGACCTCACCCCTCCACTTT
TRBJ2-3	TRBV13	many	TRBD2	CASSPSGFSTDTQYF	TGTGCCAGCAGCCCTAGCGGGTTCAGCACAGATACGCAGTATTTT
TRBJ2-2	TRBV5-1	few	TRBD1	CASSSTGAAGELFF	TGCGCCAGCAGCTCGACAGGGGCGGCCGGGGAGCTGTTTTTT
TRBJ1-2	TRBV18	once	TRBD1	CASSPSGTGIYGYTF	TGTGCCAGCTCACCCAGCGGGACAGGGATCTATGGCTACACCTTC
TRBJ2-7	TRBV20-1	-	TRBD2	CSASFTSGGSSYEQYF	TGCAGTGCTAGCTTCACTAGCGGGGGTAGCTCCTACGAGCAGTACTTC
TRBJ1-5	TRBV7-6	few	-	CASSLAEGQPQHF	TGTGCCAGCAGCTTAGCTGAGGGCCAGCCCCAGCATTTT
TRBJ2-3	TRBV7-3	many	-	CASSRRGTDTQYF	TGTGCCAGCAGTAGGAGGGGCACAGATACGCAGTATTTT
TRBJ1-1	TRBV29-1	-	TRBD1	CSAGTGGNTEAFF	TGCAGCGCCGGGACAGGGGGGAACACTGAAGCTTTCTTT
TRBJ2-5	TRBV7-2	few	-	CASSLGGYFSSDLQETQYF	TGTGCCAGCAGCTTAGGAGGGTACTTTTCTAGCGACCTACAAGAGACCCAGTACTTC
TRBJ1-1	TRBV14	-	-	CASSQVAGKNTVAFF	TGTGCCAGCAGCCAAGTGGCAGGGAAGAACACTGTAGCTTTCTTT
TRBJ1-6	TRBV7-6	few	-	CASSSAGSRGYSPLHF	TGTGCCAGCAGCTCGGCGGGGTCTCGGGGTTATTCACCCCTCCACTTT
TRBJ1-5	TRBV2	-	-	CASSEGLGNQPQHF	TGTGCCAGCAGTGAGGGGTTAGGCAATCAGCCCCAGCATTTT
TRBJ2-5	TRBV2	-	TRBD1	CASSEDRGLETQYF	TGTGCCAGCAGTGAGGACAGGGGTTTGGAGACCCAGTACTTC